This T cell receptor (beta chain) derives from a study of CD8 T cells in ankylosing spondylitis. This clonotype was seen more than once but under ten times. Its antigen is undetermined. MiXCR, applied by TCRdb to the 5' RACE reads, yields one record per CDR3 protein. The repertoire holds under 300,000 distinct CDR3 sequences, with around 7.8% as singletons. CDR1 is SGDLS, CDR2 YYNGEE, per germline. The CDR3 loop spans 14 amino acids. V was trimmed by 0 bases and J by 1 base, leaving 7 bases between them. Study-wide findings and caveats: Blood from ankylosing spondylitis patients appeared to carry a characteristic roughly 8-variant TCR beta motif. Previous work reported some of these motif variants in the synovial fluid and blood of reactive arthritis.

This TCR came from a male donor with ankylosing spondylitis or in good health (not recorded which). This sequence joins TRBV9 and TRBJ1-1; D is unresolved. Material for sequencing was blood, either unsorted or a sorted T cell fraction (not recorded which). The CDR3 DNA follows: TGTGCCAGCAGCGTAGATCCGAGGAACACTGAAGCTTTCTTT. It encodes CASSVDPRNTEAFF. Filled out from reference TRBV9 and TRBJ1-1, the complete variable domain reads DSGVTQTPKHLITATGQRVTLRCSPRSGDLSVYWYQQSLDQGLQFLIQYYNGEERAKGNILERFSAQQFPDLHSELNLSSLELGDSALYFCASSVDPRNTEAFFGQGTRLTVV.